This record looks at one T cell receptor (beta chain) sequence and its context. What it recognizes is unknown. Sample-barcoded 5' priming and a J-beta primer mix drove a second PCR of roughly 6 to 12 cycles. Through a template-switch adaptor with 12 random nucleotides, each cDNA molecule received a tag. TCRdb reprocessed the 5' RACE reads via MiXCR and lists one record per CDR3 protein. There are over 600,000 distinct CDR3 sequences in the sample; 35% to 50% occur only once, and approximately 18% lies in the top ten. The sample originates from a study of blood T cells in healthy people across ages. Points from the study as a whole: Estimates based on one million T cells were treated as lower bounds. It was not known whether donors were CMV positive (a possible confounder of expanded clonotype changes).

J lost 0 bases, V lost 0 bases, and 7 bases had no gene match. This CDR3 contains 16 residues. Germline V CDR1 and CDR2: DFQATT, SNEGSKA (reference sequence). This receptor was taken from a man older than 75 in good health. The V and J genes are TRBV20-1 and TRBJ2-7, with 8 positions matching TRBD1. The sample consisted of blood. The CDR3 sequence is CSARDLGQGFSYEQYF. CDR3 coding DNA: TGCAGTGCTAGAGATCTAGGACAGGGATTCTCCTACGAGCAGTACTTC.